Listed below are T cell receptor beta chains from one sample, sequenced in a study of blood T cell repertoires in COVID-19. Profiling relied on immunoSEQ multiplex PCR, and the TCRdb table lists in-frame clones only, not all of them. The sample holds roughly 140,000 clones, more than 65% seen once. Sample: peripheral blood. Receptors originate from a woman in her forties or fifties in a cohort sampled during active or convalescent COVID-19. The CDR3 runs from the conserved cysteine through the conserved F or W. Each record gives: V gene, clone size, J gene, D gene, CDR3 DNA, CDR3 protein. D genes are given only for firm matches. Size tells how often a clone was seen (once, few, many) or the class of an expanded clone, and some rows leave it out.

>TRBV6-6|-|TRBJ2-1|-
TGTGCCAGCAGCCCCCCAGTCAATGAGCAGTTCTTC
CASSPPVNEQFF
>TRBV6-5|few|TRBJ2-7|TRBD1
TGTGCCAGCAGGGGCGACAGGGACTCCTACGAGCAGTACTTC
CASRGDRDSYEQYF
>TRBV19|-|TRBJ1-6|-
TGTGCCAGTAGTAGTGTGACAGATAATTCACCCCTCCACTTT
CASSSVTDNSPLHF
>TRBV5-6|-|TRBJ2-7|-
TGTGCCAGCAGCTTGAATAGAGAGCAGTACTTC
CASSLNREQYF
>TRBV12-3/TRBV12-4|-|TRBJ2-1|-
TGTGCCAGCAGTTTAGCCGGGTTCAGCGAGCAGTTCTTC
CASSLAGFSEQFF
>TRBV30|-|TRBJ2-3|TRBD2
TGTGCCTGGAGTCGTCTAGCGGGGGGGCCAGATACGCAGTATTTT
CAWSRLAGGPDTQYF
>TRBV29-1|-|TRBJ1-5|TRBD1
TGCAGCGTGGACAGGGGAACATACAATCAGCCCCAGCATTTT
CSVDRGTYNQPQHF
>TRBV13|-|TRBJ2-7|-
TGTGCCAGCAGCCCTTACTTAAGCGAGCAGTACTTC
CASSPYLSEQYF
>TRBV12-5|-|TRBJ2-1|-
TGTGCTAGTGGTTTGGTACTAACGAGCTCCTACAATGAGCAGTTCTTC
CASGLVLTSSYNEQFF
>TRBV18|-|TRBJ1-5|-
TGTGCCAGCTCCGAGGGCCCATTGTATCAGCCCCAGCATTTT
CASSEGPLYQPQHF
>TRBV6-6|-|TRBJ2-5|TRBD1
TGTGCCAGCAGTCCTCGGACAGGATCCCAAGAGACCCAGTACTTC
CASSPRTGSQETQYF
>TRBV7-9|-|TRBJ1-1|-
TGTGCCAGCAGCTTACAAGGACAGTTCACTGAAGCTTTCTTT
CASSLQGQFTEAFF
>TRBV4-1|-|TRBJ1-5|-
TGCGCCAGCAGCCAAGGGATGGTGGAGGGGAATCAGCCCCAGCATTTT
CASSQGMVEGNQPQHF
>TRBV7-6|-|TRBJ1-6|TRBD1
TGTGCCAGCAGCTCCGGGACAGGGGAGAGTTCACCCCTCCACTTT
CASSSGTGESSPLHF
>TRBV3-1/TRBV3-2|few|TRBJ2-1|TRBD2
TGTGCCAGCAGCCTAGAGCGGGGCACCTACAATGAGCAGTTCTTC
CASSLERGTYNEQFF
>TRBV7-9|-|TRBJ2-2|-
TGTGCCAGCAGCTTAGGAGCCACCGGGGAGCTGTTTTTT
CASSLGATGELFF
>TRBV5-1|once|TRBJ1-1|-
TGCGCCAGCAGCTTGGCGGGGGTACAGAACACTGAAGCTTTCTTT
CASSLAGVQNTEAFF
>TRBV18|few|TRBJ2-2|-
TGTGCCAGCTCACCAACGAGGTCCGTGTCGGGCACCGGGGAGCTGTTTTTT
CASSPTRSVSGTGELFF
>TRBV4-1|-|TRBJ1-4|TRBD1
TGCGCCAGCAGCCAACCCGACAGGGGAAATGAAAAACTGTTTTTT
CASSQPDRGNEKLFF
>TRBV4-2|-|TRBJ2-2|-
TGTGCCAGCAGCCAAGAGGGGGTCGGGGGTGGCACCGGGGAGCTGTTTTTT
CASSQEGVGGGTGELFF
>TRBV10-3|-|TRBJ2-5|TRBD1
TGTGCCATCAGTAATCCGGGACAGGGGAAAGAGACCCAGTACTTC
CAISNPGQGKETQYF
>TRBV4-1|-|TRBJ2-7|TRBD1
TGCGCCAGCAGCCATACCGGGACAGGGGGCTACGAGCAGTACTTC
CASSHTGTGGYEQYF
>TRBV6-5|-|TRBJ2-5|TRBD1
TGTGCCAGCAGTTACAACGGACAGGGGGGAGAGACCCAGTACTTC
CASSYNGQGGETQYF
>TRBV7-9|-|TRBJ2-7|TRBD1
TGTGCCAGCAGCTTAGTTAGGACAGGGGGGAACTACGAGCAGTACTTC
CASSLVRTGGNYEQYF
>TRBV18|-|TRBJ1-2|-
TGTGCCAGCTCACCGGAACAGGGCAATGGCTACACCTTC
CASSPEQGNGYTF
>TRBV6-5|-|TRBJ1-5|TRBD1
TGTGCCAGCAGACAAACAGGGGGCAATCAGCCCCAGCATTTT
CASRQTGGNQPQHF
>TRBV10-3|-|TRBJ1-2|TRBD1
TGTGCCTTACGGAACCGGGACAGGGGCTATGGCTACACCTTC
CALRNRDRGYGYTF
>TRBV24-1|-|TRBJ2-6|TRBD1
TGTGCCACCAGTGAATACAGGGGTTCCGGGGCCAACGTCCTGACTTTC
CATSEYRGSGANVLTF
>TRBV13|-|TRBJ1-2|-
TGTGCCAGCAGCTTAGTGGGGGAGGCGAATGGCTACACCTTC
CASSLVGEANGYTF
>TRBV30|-|TRBJ1-2|TRBD1
TGTGCCTGGAGTCTGGCAGGGGGTGGTGGCTATGGCTACACCTTC
CAWSLAGGGGYGYTF
>TRBV2|once|TRBJ1-4|TRBD1
TGTGCCAGCAGTGAAGCCTCAGGGGGCCAGAGAGAAAAACTGTTTTTT
CASSEASGGQREKLFF
>TRBV14|-|TRBJ1-3|-
TGTGCCAGCAGTCAAAGGCACAGGAGCTCTGGAAACACCATATATTTT
CASSQRHRSSGNTIYF
>TRBV27|-|TRBJ2-7|-
TGTGCCAGCAGTTCGGGGGTCTCCTACGAGCAGTACTTC
CASSSGVSYEQYF
>TRBV29-1|-|TRBJ1-1|-
TGCAGCGTTGATAAATGGAACACTGAAGCTTTCTTT
CSVDKWNTEAFF
>TRBV6-2/TRBV6-3|-|TRBJ1-5|TRBD1
TGTGCCAGCAGTTACTCATACGGACAGGGGGCGAGACAGCCCCAGCATTTT
CASSYSYGQGARQPQHF
>TRBV12-3/TRBV12-4|once|TRBJ1-1|-
TGTGCCAGCAGTCCACCGGGGAACACTGAAGCTTTCTTT
CASSPPGNTEAFF
>TRBV14|once|TRBJ1-1|TRBD1
TGTGCCAGCAGCCAACAACCGGGACAGGGGAACACTGAAGCTTTCTTT
CASSQQPGQGNTEAFF
>TRBV2|-|TRBJ2-7|-
TGTGCCAGCAGTGACCCAGGCTTATACCGCGAGCAGTACTTC
CASSDPGLYREQYF
>TRBV25-1|-|TRBJ2-5|TRBD2
TGTGCCAGCAGTGAACCCAGGGGCGGGGGGGAGACCCAGTACTTC
CASSEPRGGGETQYF
>TRBV6-2/TRBV6-3|-|TRBJ2-7|-
TGTGCCAGCAGTTATGGACAGTTGGCCTACGAGCAGTACTTC
CASSYGQLAYEQYF
>TRBV14|few|TRBJ1-2|-
TGTGCCAGCAGCCAATCAGCTAACTATGGCTACACCTTC
CASSQSANYGYTF
>TRBV11-2|once|TRBJ2-7|TRBD1
TGTGCCAGCAGCCCAACCTCCCCGGACAGGGCTCGCTACGAGCAGTACTTC
CASSPTSPDRARYEQYF
>TRBV4-1|once|TRBJ2-3|-
TGCGCCAGCAGCCAAGATTTCGGGGGGCCGGGCACAGATACGCAGTATTTT
CASSQDFGGPGTDTQYF
>TRBV3-1/TRBV3-2|-|TRBJ2-1|-
TGTGCCAGCAGCCAGCGCCACAATGAGCAGTTCTTC
CASSQRHNEQFF
>TRBV6-5|-|TRBJ1-5|TRBD1
TGTGCCAGCAGTCGACAGGGAAGAGGCCAGCCCCAGCATTTT
CASSRQGRGQPQHF
>TRBV4-2|-|TRBJ1-4|TRBD1
TGTGCCAGCAGCCAAGATCTACCTACCGGGACAGTTAATGAAAAACTGTTTTTT
CASSQDLPTGTVNEKLFF
>TRBV5-4|-|TRBJ1-3|-
TGTGCCAGCAGCTTAGGCGGCAGAGACTCTGGAAACACCATATATTTT
CASSLGGRDSGNTIYF
>TRBV19|-|TRBJ1-6|-
TGTGCCAGTAGAAGCGGGGTGGGGGAAAAGTCACCCCTCCACTTT
CASRSGVGEKSPLHF
>TRBV5-1|-|TRBJ1-3|TRBD1
TGCGCCAGCAGCAGACGGACAGGGGGCGATACTGCTGGAAACACCATATATTTT
CASSRRTGGDTAGNTIYF
>TRBV6-5|-|TRBJ2-5|-
TGTGCCAGCAGGACTCAAGAGACCCAGTACTTC
CASRTQETQYF
>TRBV9|-|TRBJ1-2|-
TGTGCCAGCAGCGCCGGAGGAGGGGCCGCTAACTATGGCTACACCTTC
CASSAGGGAANYGYTF
>TRBV30|-|TRBJ1-4|-
TGTGCCTGGAGTATAGAGAATGAAAAACTGTTTTTT
CAWSIENEKLFF
>TRBV20-1|few|TRBJ2-7|-
TGCAGTGCTAGTCCTCAGGGTTACGAGCAGTACTTC
CSASPQGYEQYF
>TRBV3-1/TRBV3-2|-|TRBJ1-4|-
TGTGCCAGCAGCCACTCGGTGGGAGGAGGAGAAAAACTGTTTTTT
CASSHSVGGGEKLFF
>TRBV6-5|-|TRBJ1-1|-
TGTGCCAGCAGTTACGGCAGGGCGAACACTGAAGCTTTCTTT
CASSYGRANTEAFF
>TRBV9|-|TRBJ1-1|-
TGTGCCAGCAGCGAGGCAGGGAGGGGTGAAGCTTTCTTT
CASSEAGRGEAFF